This T cell receptor beta chain came from a study of blood T cell repertoires in COVID-19. Study as a whole: Samples came from the United States, Italy and Spain, spanning acute and convalescent COVID-19.

In its sample, this clone was seen a few times. This CDR3 spans 16 amino acids. The germline CDR1 and CDR2 sequences are LGHNA and YNFKEQ. The trim removed 1 base at V and 5 bases at J, leaving 10 bases unmatched. Sequenced by immunoSEQ multiplex PCR; TCRdb stores in-frame clones only, minus some. The sample lists around 200,000 clones, 70% to 90% occurring once. The receptor was isolated from a man younger than 40 with acute or convalescent COVID-19. The V gene is TRBV4-2, the J gene TRBJ2-5; 7 positions agree with TRBD2. The sequencing input was peripheral blood. The DNA of the CDR3 is TGTGCCAGCAGCCAAGGGGGCGGGAGTTTGTGGGAGACCCAGTACTTC. It yields the protein CASSQGGGSLWETQYF.